This T cell receptor (beta chain) was profiled in a study of siplizumab effects on memory and regulatory T cells. Whole-study results and caveats: Proliferating Tregs' suppressive function in siplizumab cultures went unconfirmed.

For a few donor pairs, CD4+ naive/memory and CD8+ naive/effector-memory/TEMRA unstimulated subsets were also sequenced. Produced via immunoSEQ multiplex PCR; TCRdb's table is partial and in-frame only. This table has about 50,000 clones, about 88% appearing once. Germline CDR1 MGHRA, CDR2 YSYEKL. Trimming cost V 5 bases and J 5 bases, with 22 bases left between them. This CDR3 comprises 16 residues. This clone was seen only once. No antigen is known for it. Sequencing was performed on naive CD8+ T cells sorted from blood. The TCR originated in a human donor in good health. The chain uses TRBV4-1 and TRBJ2-7, with D perhaps assigned TRBD1 or TRBD2 (5 bases each). The CDR3 DNA is TGCGCCAGCAGCTCCGTCTCCAGGGACCGAGGCGACGAGCAGTACTTC. Encoded protein: CASSSVSRDRGDEQYF.